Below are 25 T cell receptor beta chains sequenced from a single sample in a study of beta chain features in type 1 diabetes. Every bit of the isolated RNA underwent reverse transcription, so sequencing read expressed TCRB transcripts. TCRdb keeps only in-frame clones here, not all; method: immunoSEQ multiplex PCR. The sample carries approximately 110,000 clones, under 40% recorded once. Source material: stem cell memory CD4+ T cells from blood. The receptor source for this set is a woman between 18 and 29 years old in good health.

The DNA of the CDR3 is TGTGCCAGTAGGATGGTCGGGAATGAAAAACTGTTTTTT. Translated: CASRMVGNEKLFF. The V call is TRBV19, the J call TRBJ1-4; unclear D gene. Trimming pared 6 bases from V and 5 bases from J, leaving 10 bases between. In germline, CDR1 is LNHDA, CDR2 SQIVND (reference sequence). The CDR3 extends over 13 amino acids.

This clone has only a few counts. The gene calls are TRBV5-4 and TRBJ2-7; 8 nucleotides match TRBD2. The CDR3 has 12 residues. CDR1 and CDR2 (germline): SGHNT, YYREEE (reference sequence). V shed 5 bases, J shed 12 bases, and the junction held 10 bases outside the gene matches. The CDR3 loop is CASRLRGGRTYF. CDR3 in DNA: TGTGCCAGCAGGCTCCGGGGGGGGCGCACGTACTTC. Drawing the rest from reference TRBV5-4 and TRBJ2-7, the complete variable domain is ETGVTQSPTHLIKTRGQQVTLRCSSQSGHNTVSWYQQALGQGPQFIFQYYREEENGRGNFPPRFSGLQFPNYSSELNVNALELDDSALYLCASRLRGGRTYFGPGTRLTVT.

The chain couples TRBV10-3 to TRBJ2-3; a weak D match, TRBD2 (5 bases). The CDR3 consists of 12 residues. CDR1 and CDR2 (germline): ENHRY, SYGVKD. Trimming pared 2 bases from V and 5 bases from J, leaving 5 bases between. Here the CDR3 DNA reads TGTGCCATCAGTGAGCGGGGAGATACGCAGTATTTT. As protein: CAISERGDTQYF.

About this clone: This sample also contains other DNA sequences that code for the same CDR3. The CDR3 region is CASSLGLYNEQFF. CDR3 sequence (DNA): TGCGCCAGCAGCCTGGGACTGTACAATGAGCAGTTCTTC. The V gene is TRBV5-1, the J gene TRBJ2-1, with a possible D match to TRBD2 (6 bases). The CDR3 is 13 amino acids. Trimming took off 4 bases at V and 4 bases at J, with 9 bases between the two ends. Germline V gene sequence: CDR1 SGHRS, CDR2 YFSETQ. The entire variable domain, with the rest obtained from reference TRBV5-1 and TRBJ2-1, is as follows: KAGVTQTPRYLIKTRGQQVTLSCSPISGHRSVSWYQQTPGQGLQFLFEYFSETQRNKGNFPGRFSGRQFSNSRSEMNVSTLELGDSALYLCASSLGLYNEQFFGPGTRLTVL.

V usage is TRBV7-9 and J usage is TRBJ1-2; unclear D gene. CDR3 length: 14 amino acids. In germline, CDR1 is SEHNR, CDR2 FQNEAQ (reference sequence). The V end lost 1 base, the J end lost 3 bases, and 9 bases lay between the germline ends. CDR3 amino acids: CASSLDASYYGYTF. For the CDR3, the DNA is TGTGCCAGCAGCTTAGATGCCAGTTACTATGGCTACACCTTC. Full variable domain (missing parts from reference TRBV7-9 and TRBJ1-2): DTGVSQNPRHKITKRGQNVTFRCDPISEHNRLYWYRQTLGQGPEFLTYFQNEAQLEKSRLLSDRFSAERPKGSFSTLEIQRTEQGDSAMYLCASSLDASYYGYTFGSGTRLTVV.

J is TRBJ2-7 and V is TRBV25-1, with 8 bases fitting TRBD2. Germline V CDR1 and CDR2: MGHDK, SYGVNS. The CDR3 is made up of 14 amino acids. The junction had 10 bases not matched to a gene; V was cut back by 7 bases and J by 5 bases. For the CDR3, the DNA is TGTGCCAGCACCTTCAGCGGGAGATCTGACGAGCAGTACTTC. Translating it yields CASTFSGRSDEQYF.

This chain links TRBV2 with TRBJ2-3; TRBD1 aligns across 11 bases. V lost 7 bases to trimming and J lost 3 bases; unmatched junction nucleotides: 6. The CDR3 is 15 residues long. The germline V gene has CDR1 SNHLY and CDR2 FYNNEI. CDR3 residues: CASNGRDRGTDTQYF. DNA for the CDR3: TGTGCCAGCAACGGCCGGGACAGGGGGACAGATACGCAGTATTTT.

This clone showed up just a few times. CDR3 sequence reads: CSGRTGGGYTQYF. As DNA, the CDR3 is TGCAGCGGGAGGACAGGGGGCGGATATACGCAGTATTTT. The rearrangement uses TRBV29-1 and TRBJ2-3, with TRBD1 matching 11 bases. Germline V gene lookup returns CDR1 SQVTM and CDR2 ANQGSEA. This CDR3 region has 13 residues. V lost 7 bases, J lost 7 bases, and 7 bases stayed unmatched.

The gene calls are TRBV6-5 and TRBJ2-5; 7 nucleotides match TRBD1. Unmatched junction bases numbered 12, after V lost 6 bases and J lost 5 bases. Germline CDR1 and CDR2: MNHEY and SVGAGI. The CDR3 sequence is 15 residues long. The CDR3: CASRRGTEVVETQYF. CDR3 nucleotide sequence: TGTGCCAGCAGACGAGGGACAGAAGTCGTGGAGACCCAGTACTTC.

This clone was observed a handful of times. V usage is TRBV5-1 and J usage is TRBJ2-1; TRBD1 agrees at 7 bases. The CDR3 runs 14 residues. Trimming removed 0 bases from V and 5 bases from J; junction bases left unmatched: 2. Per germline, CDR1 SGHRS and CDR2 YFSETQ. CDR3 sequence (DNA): TGCGCCAGCAGCTTGGGACAGGGTCACAATGAGCAGTTCTTC. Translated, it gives CASSLGQGHNEQFF. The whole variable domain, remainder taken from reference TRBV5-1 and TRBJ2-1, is KAGVTQTPRYLIKTRGQQVTLSCSPISGHRSVSWYQQTPGQGLQFLFEYFSETQRNKGNFPGRFSGRQFSNSRSEMNVSTLELGDSALYLCASSLGQGHNEQFFGPGTRLTVL.

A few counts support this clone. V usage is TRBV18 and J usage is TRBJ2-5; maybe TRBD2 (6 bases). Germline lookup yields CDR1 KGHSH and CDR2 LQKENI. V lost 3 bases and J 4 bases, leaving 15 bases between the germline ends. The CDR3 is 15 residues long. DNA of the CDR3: TGTGCCAGCTCACCTCTAGCGCCGGGTGTAGAGACCCAGTACTTC. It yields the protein CASSPLAPGVETQYF.

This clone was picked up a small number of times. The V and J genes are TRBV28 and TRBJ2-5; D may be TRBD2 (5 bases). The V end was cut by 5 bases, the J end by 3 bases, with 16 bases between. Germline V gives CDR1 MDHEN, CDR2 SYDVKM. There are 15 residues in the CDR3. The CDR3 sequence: CASSPVGSGKETQYF. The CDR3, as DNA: TGTGCCAGCAGTCCCGTGGGGTCGGGGAAAGAGACCCAGTACTTC. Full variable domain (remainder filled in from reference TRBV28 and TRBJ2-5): DVKVTQSSRYLVKRTGEKVFLECVQDMDHENMFWYRQDPGLGLRLIYFSYDVKMKEKGDIPEGYSVSREKKERFSLILESASTNQTSMYLCASSPVGSGKETQYFGPGTRLLVL.

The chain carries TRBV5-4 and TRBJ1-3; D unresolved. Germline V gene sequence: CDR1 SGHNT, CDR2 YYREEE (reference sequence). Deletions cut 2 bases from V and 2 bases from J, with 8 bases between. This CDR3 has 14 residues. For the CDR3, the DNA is TGTGCCAGCAGCTTCTACGGGGCTGGAAACACCATATATTTT. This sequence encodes CASSFYGAGNTIYF.

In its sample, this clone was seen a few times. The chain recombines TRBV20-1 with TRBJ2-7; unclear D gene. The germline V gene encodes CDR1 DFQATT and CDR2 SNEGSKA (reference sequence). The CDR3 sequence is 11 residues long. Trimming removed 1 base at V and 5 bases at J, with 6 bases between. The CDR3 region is CSARGVNEQYF. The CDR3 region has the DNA TGCAGTGCTAGAGGCGTCAACGAGCAGTACTTC.

CDR3 sequence reads: CASSYTPGLAGVSYEQYF. In DNA, the CDR3 is TGTGCCAGCAGTTACACCCCGGGACTAGCGGGAGTAAGCTACGAGCAGTACTTC. The V and J genes are TRBV27 and TRBJ2-7; 14 positions match TRBD2. Germline V lookup: CDR1 MNHEY, CDR2 SMNVEV (reference sequence). This CDR3 contains 18 residues. V lost 4 bases and J lost 3; bases outside the gene matches: 11.

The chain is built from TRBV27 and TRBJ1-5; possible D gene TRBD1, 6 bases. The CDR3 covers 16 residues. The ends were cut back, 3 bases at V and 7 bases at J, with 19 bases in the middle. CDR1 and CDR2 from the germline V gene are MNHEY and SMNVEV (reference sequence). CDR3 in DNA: TGTGCCAGCAGTTTTTTTGGACAGCACTTGGGGCAGCCCCAGCATTTT. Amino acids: CASSFFGQHLGQPQHF.

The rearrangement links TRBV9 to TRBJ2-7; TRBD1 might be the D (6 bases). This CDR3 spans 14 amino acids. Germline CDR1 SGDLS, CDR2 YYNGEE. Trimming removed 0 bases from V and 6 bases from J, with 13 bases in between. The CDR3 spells CASSVGGQPAEQYF. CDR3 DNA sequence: TGTGCCAGCAGCGTAGGGGGACAACCTGCCGAGCAGTACTTC.

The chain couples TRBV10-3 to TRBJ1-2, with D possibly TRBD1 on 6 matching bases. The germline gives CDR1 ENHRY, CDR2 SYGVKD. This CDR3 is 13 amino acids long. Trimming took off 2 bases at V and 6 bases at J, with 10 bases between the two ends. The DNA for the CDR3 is TGTGCCATCAGTGAGGGGGGGGGCGATGGCTACACCTTC. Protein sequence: CAISEGGGDGYTF.

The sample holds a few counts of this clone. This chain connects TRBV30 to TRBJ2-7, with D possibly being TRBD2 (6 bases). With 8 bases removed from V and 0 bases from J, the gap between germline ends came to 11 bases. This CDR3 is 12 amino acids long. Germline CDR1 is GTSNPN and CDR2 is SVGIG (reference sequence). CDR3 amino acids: CALSGSSYEQYF. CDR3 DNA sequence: TGTGCCCTTAGCGGATCCTCCTACGAGCAGTACTTC.

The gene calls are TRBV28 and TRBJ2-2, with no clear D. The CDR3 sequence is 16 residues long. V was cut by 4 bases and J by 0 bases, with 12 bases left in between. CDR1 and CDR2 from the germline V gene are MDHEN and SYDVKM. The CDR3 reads CASSSLTTANTGELFF. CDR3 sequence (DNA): TGTGCCAGCAGTTCTCTTACAACCGCGAACACCGGGGAGCTGTTTTTT.

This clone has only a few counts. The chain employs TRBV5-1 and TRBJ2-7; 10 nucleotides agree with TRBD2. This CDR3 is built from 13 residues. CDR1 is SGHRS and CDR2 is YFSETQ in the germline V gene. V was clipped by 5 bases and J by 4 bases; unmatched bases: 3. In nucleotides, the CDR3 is TGCGCCAGCAGTCCGGGACTAGCGTACGAGCAGTACTTC. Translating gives CASSPGLAYEQYF. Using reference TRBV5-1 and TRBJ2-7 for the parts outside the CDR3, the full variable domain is KAGVTQTPRYLIKTRGQQVTLSCSPISGHRSVSWYQQTPGQGLQFLFEYFSETQRNKGNFPGRFSGRQFSNSRSEMNVSTLELGDSALYLCASSPGLAYEQYFGPGTRLTVT.

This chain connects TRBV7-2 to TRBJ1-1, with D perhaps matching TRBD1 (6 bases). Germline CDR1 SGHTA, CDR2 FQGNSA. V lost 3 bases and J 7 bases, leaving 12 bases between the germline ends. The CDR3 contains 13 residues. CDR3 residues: CASSFQAGHEAFF. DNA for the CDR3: TGTGCCAGCAGCTTCCAAGCGGGACATGAAGCTTTCTTT.

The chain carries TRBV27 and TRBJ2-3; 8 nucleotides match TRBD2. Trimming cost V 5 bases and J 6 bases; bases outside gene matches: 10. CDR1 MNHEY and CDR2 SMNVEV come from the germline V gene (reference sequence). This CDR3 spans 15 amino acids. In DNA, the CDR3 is TGTGCCAGCAGTACCCAAGGACTAGCTGGCGATACGCAGTATTTT. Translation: CASSTQGLAGDTQYF.

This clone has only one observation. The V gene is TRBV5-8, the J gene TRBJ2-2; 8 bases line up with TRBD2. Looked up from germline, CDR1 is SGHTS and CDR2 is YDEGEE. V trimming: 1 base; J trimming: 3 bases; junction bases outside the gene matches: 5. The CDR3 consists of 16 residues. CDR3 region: CASSLYGRADTGELFF. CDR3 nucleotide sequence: TGTGCCAGCAGCTTGTACGGGAGGGCTGACACCGGGGAGCTGTTTTTT.

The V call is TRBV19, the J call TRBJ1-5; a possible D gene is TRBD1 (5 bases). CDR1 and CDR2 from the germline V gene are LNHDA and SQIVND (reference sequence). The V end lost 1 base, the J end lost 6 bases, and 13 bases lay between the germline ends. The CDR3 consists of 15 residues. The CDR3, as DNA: TGTGCCAGTAGTATAGGCCGGGGAGGGGCTCAGCCCCAGCATTTT. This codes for CASSIGRGGAQPQHF.